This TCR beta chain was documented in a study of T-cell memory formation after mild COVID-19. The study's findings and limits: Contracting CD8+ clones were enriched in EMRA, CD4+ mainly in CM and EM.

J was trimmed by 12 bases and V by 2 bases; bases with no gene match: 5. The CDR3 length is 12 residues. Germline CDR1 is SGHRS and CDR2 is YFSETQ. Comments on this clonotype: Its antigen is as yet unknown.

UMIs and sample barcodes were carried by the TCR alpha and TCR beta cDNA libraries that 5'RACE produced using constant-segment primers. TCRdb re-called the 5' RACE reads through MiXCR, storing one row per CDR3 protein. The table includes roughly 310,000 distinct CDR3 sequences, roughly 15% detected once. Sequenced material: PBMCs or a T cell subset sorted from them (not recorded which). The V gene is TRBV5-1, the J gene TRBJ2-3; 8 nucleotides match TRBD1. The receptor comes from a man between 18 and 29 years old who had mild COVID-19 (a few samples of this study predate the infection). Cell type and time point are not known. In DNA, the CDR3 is TGCGCCAGCAGCTTACAACAGGGGGATCAGTATTTT. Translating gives CASSLQQGDQYF.